This is a list of T cell receptor beta chains from one sample in a study of blood T cell repertoires in COVID-19. Produced via immunoSEQ multiplex PCR; TCRdb's table is partial and in-frame only. The data contain fewer than 200,000 clones, roughly nine tenths of them singletons. Sample: peripheral blood. The receptors were gathered from a man in his 60s with acute or convalescent COVID-19. CDR3s leave out the opening cysteine and the closing phenylalanine or tryptophan. A D gene is named only where the DNA matches it firmly.

v_call: TRBV24-1
d_call: TRBD2
j_call: TRBJ2-1
cdr3_length: 15
cdr3_aa: ATSDPFSGRSQNEQF

v_call: TRBV29-1
d_call: TRBD1
j_call: TRBJ1-1
cdr3_length: 12
cdr3_aa: SVVGTAGDTEAF

v_call: TRBV19
d_call: -
j_call: TRBJ1-2
cdr3_length: 11
cdr3_aa: ASSIASGSGYT

v_call: TRBV6-1
d_call: -
j_call: TRBJ1-4
cdr3_length: 12
cdr3_aa: ASSQGPVDEKLF

v_call: TRBV15
d_call: -
j_call: TRBJ1-1
cdr3_length: 10
cdr3_aa: ATRRGVTEAF

v_call: TRBV7-9
d_call: TRBD2
j_call: TRBJ2-7
cdr3_length: 12
cdr3_aa: ASSWGDLAGEQY

v_call: TRBV10-3
d_call: -
j_call: TRBJ2-5
cdr3_length: 11
cdr3_aa: AISPTGLQTQY

v_call: TRBV14
d_call: TRBD1
j_call: TRBJ1-2
cdr3_length: 14
cdr3_aa: ASSRPGTGTNYGYT

v_call: TRBV2
d_call: -
j_call: TRBJ2-3
cdr3_length: 12
cdr3_aa: ASRDYWSGDTQY

v_call: TRBV5-4
d_call: -
j_call: TRBJ2-1
cdr3_length: 15
cdr3_aa: ASSFGIQGFSYNEQF

v_call: TRBV19
d_call: TRBD2
j_call: TRBJ2-3
cdr3_length: 15
cdr3_aa: ASSTLTPSGMIDTQY